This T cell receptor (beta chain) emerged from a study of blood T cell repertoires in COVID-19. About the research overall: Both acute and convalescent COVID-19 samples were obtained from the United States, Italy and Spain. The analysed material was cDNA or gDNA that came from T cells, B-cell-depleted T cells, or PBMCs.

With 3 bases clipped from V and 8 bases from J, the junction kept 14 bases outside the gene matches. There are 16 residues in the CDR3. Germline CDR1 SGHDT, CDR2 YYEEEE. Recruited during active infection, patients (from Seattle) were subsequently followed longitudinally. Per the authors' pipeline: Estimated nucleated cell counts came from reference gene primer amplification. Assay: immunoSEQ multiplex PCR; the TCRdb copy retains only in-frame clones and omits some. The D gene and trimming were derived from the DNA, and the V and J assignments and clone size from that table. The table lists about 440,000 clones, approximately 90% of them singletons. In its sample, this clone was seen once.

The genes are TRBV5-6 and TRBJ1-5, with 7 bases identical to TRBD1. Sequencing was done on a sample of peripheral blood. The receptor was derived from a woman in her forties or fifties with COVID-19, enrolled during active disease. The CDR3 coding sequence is TGTGCCAGCAGCTCGGACCGGGACAGAGTATTAGAGCCCCAGCATTTT. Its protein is CASSSDRDRVLEPQHF. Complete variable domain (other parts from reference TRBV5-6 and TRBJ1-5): DAGVTQSPTHLIKTRGQQVTLRCSPKSGHDTVSWYQQALGQGPQFIFQYYEEEERQRGNFPDRFSGHQFPNYSSELNVNALLLGDSALYLCASSSDRDRVLEPQHFGDGTRLSIL.